This passage covers 16 T cell receptor beta chains from one sample sequenced in a study of shared clonotypes between healthy human individuals (TCRdb year 2020). The method was the immunoSEQ multiplex PCR assay. This immuneACCESS table, as held by TCRdb, lists in-frame sequences with V and J called but not all clones. Of the missing ones, under half trace to an unresolved V gene in checked studies; the others have no known cause. This sample is represented by millions of clones; over 85% of them were singletons. The ten most abundant clones make up over 0.12% of the sample. Sample: naive CD4+ T cells sorted from blood. This sample's cell subset or site label indicates: CD45RA+ positively selected. These receptors were taken from a man aged 18 to 29 in good health.

In regard to this clone: Other DNA sequences within the sample encode an identical CDR3. The CDR3 DNA sequence: TGCGCCAGCAGCCCCCTTCTGGGGCGGGGCTACACCTTC. This sequence encodes CASSPLLGRGYTF. The chain has TRBV4-1 and TRBJ1-2; perhaps TRBD1 as D (5 bases). The CDR3 consists of 13 residues. Per germline, CDR1 MGHRA and CDR2 YSYEKL. Trimming shortened V by 4 bases and J by 8 bases, and 14 bases separated the two germline ends.

The chain recombines TRBV10-3 with TRBJ1-1; possibly TRBD1 for D (5 bases). V lost 1 base to trimming and J lost 1 base, with 13 bases between them. The CDR3 is 16 residues long. CDR1 and CDR2 (germline): ENHRY, SYGVKD. CDR3 protein: CAISELAGTSNTEAFF. Written as DNA, the CDR3 is TGTGCCATCAGTGAGTTGGCCGGGACGTCGAACACTGAAGCTTTCTTT.

This clone appeared once. Other DNA sequences in the sample encode the same CDR3. This rearrangement joins TRBV4-1 to TRBJ2-7; no clear D. CDR1 MGHRA and CDR2 YSYEKL come from the germline V gene. The CDR3 consists of 14 residues. The ends were cut back, 0 bases at V and 2 bases at J, with 8 bases in the middle. This CDR3 reads CASSQEGPPYEQYF. Written as DNA, the CDR3 is TGCGCCAGCAGCCAAGAAGGCCCCCCCTACGAGCAGTACTTC.

The rearrangement links TRBV10-3 to TRBJ2-2, with D possibly being TRBD1 (5 bases). The V end was cut by 0 bases, the J end by 2 bases, with 13 bases between. This CDR3 contains 17 residues. Germline-derived CDR1 and CDR2 are ENHRY and SYGVKD. The CDR3 is CAISESSGNLNTGELFF. The CDR3 DNA follows: TGTGCCATCAGTGAGTCATCAGGGAACCTAAACACCGGGGAGCTGTTTTTT.

CDR3 amino acids: CASSPQPSSDTEAFF. The CDR3 DNA reads TGTGCCAGCAGCCCGCAACCCTCGTCGGACACTGAAGCTTTCTTT. The chain carries TRBV9 and TRBJ1-1; D remains unclear. Germline V gene sequence: CDR1 SGDLS, CDR2 YYNGEE. Between the trimmed V and J ends, which lost 4 bases and 3 bases, there was a span of 16 bases. The length of the CDR3 is 15 residues.

The chain has TRBV9 and TRBJ2-7, with 7 positions matching TRBD1. V gave up 0 bases and J gave up 3 bases; unmatched junction bases: 9. The CDR3 is 16 amino acids. CDR1 SGDLS and CDR2 YYNGEE come from the germline V gene. The CDR3 sequence: CASSVGGQVGVYEQYF. The CDR3 DNA reads TGTGCCAGCAGCGTAGGAGGACAGGTGGGGGTCTACGAGCAGTACTTC.

The rearrangement joins TRBV10-3 to TRBJ2-3; 11 nucleotides align to TRBD2. Trimming removed 6 bases from V and 3 bases from J; junction bases left unmatched: 5. Germline V gene sequence: CDR1 ENHRY, CDR2 SYGVKD. The CDR3 covers 15 residues. In DNA, the CDR3 is TGTGCCATCAGAGAAACTAGCGGGGGTACAGATACGCAGTATTTT. Encoded protein: CAIRETSGGTDTQYF.

This chain joins TRBV19 and TRBJ1-5; D is undetermined. Germline CDR1 is LNHDA and CDR2 is SQIVND (reference sequence). With 6 bases removed from V and 2 bases from J, the gap between germline ends came to 14 bases. There are 15 residues in the CDR3. The CDR3 bases are TGTGCCAGTAGCCCCCCCGGCAGTCGCAATCAGCCCCAGCATTTT. As protein: CASSPPGSRNQPQHF. Full variable domain (missing parts from reference TRBV19 and TRBJ1-5): DGGITQSPKYLFRKEGQNVTLSCEQNLNHDAMYWYRQDPGQGLRLIYYSQIVNDFQKGDIAEGYSVSREKKESFPLTVTSAQKNPTAFYLCASSPPGSRNQPQHFGDGTRLSIL.

The gene calls are TRBV28 and TRBJ2-7; D is perhaps TRBD1 (6 bases). Trimming took off 7 bases at V and 6 bases at J, with 19 bases between the two ends. The length of the CDR3 is 14 residues. From germline, CDR1 is MDHEN and CDR2 SYDVKM. In DNA form, the CDR3 reads TGTGCCAGCACCCCAGGGCACAGGGCGGGCGAGCAGTACTTC. Its protein is CASTPGHRAGEQYF.

The rearrangement links TRBV25-1 to TRBJ1-6; a possible D gene is TRBD1 (6 bases). Germline V lookup: CDR1 MGHDK, CDR2 SYGVNS. Trimming took off 7 bases at V and 5 bases at J, with 15 bases between the two ends. The CDR3 is made up of 15 amino acids. The CDR3 spells CASTTGTRDNSPLHF. CDR3 in DNA: TGTGCCAGCACAACCGGGACACGGGATAATTCACCCCTCCACTTT.

The chain recombines TRBV6-1 with TRBJ1-5, with D unclear. V lost 1 base and J lost 6, with 7 bases in between. CDR3 length: 13 amino acids. Germline CDR1 MNHNS, CDR2 SASEGT. The CDR3 DNA sequence: TGTGCCAGCAGTGAAGGGGCCCGTCAGCCCCAGCATTTT. It is translated as CASSEGARQPQHF.

The V call is TRBV5-1, the J call TRBJ2-5; D remains unclear. Deletions cut 7 bases from V and 5 bases from J, with 18 bases between. CDR3 length: 14 amino acids. Germline CDR1 is SGHRS and CDR2 is YFSETQ. The CDR3 bases are TGCGCCAGCGCCCCCCAGCCCCCGCTGGAGACCCAGTACTTC. The encoded protein is CASAPQPPLETQYF.

For this clone: This sample also contains other DNA sequences that code for the same CDR3. The chain uses TRBV6-5 and TRBJ1-2; 9 nucleotides line up with TRBD1. CDR1 and CDR2 (germline): MNHEY, SVGAGI. Unmatched junction bases numbered 1, after V lost 5 bases and J lost 3 bases. This CDR3 comprises 13 residues. The CDR3 here is CASSRQGDYGYTF. DNA for the CDR3: TGTGCCAGCAGTCGACAGGGGGACTATGGCTACACCTTC.

The chain joins TRBV20-1 to TRBJ2-7, with unresolved D. Per germline, CDR1 DFQATT and CDR2 SNEGSKA (reference sequence). The CDR3 loop spans 10 amino acids. The CDR3 here is CSVGDYEQYF. The CDR3 DNA sequence: TGCTCCGTCGGTGACTACGAGCAGTACTTC.

V and J are TRBV30 and TRBJ2-5, with D tentatively TRBD2 (6 bases). Germline V CDR1 and CDR2: GTSNPN, SVGIG (reference sequence). Trimming shortened V by 0 bases and J by 6 bases, and 14 bases separated the two germline ends. This CDR3 contains 14 residues. CDR3 sequence (DNA): TGTGCCTGGAGTGTAGGAGGGGTTACTCAGACCCAGTACTTC. Protein sequence: CAWSVGGVTQTQYF.

A note on this clone: Distinct nucleotide sequences in the sample also encode this CDR3. The CDR3 nucleotides read TGCAGTGCTAGCGGGACCGGGGAGCTGTTTTTT. Its translation: CSASGTGELFF. The V and J genes are TRBV20-1 and TRBJ2-2; D is undetermined. This CDR3 region has 11 residues. Germline-derived CDR1 and CDR2 are DFQATT and SNEGSKA (reference sequence). V was shortened by 3 bases and J by 5 bases, with 4 bases between the two germline ends.